The rows below give T cell receptor beta chains drawn from one sample of a study of vaccination and CD4 T cells after COVID-19. TCRdb recomputed calls from the PCR reads with MiXCR, one row per CDR3 protein. Among roughly 16,000 distinct CDR3 sequences, 35% to 50% were seen once, and the ten largest hold approximately 7%. These receptors have no identified antigens. The input for sequencing was CD4+ T cells from blood, cultured in vitro, taken after SARS-CoV-2 vaccination. Receptors originate from a human donor who had recovered from COVID-19. The CDR3 runs from the conserved cysteine through the conserved F or W. The order of the fields is V gene, J gene, D gene, clone size, CDR3 protein, CDR3 DNA. D genes are given only for firm matches. Only part of the rows carry a size: once, few, many, or a class if the clone is expanded.

v_call: TRBV20-1; j_call: TRBJ1-4; d_call: .; clone_size: medium-sized; cdr3_aa: CSALTGAGEKLFF; cdr3_nt: TGCAGTGCCTTGACGGGGGCGGGGGAAAAACTGTTTTTT
v_call: TRBV30; j_call: TRBJ2-2; d_call: TRBD2; clone_size: .; cdr3_aa: CAWNRGLAGPTGELFF; cdr3_nt: TGTGCCTGGAATCGGGGACTAGCGGGCCCTACCGGGGAGCTGTTTTTT
v_call: TRBV11-2; j_call: TRBJ2-1; d_call: .; clone_size: .; cdr3_aa: CASSLERGLYNEQFF; cdr3_nt: TGTGCCAGCAGCTTAGAAAGGGGCCTTTACAATGAGCAGTTCTTC
v_call: TRBV27; j_call: TRBJ1-6; d_call: .; clone_size: few; cdr3_aa: CASTRGSGPLHF; cdr3_nt: TGTGCCAGCACCCGGGGTAGCGGGCCCCTCCACTTT
v_call: TRBV28; j_call: TRBJ2-7; d_call: .; clone_size: .; cdr3_aa: CASTLGYEQYF; cdr3_nt: TGTGCCAGCACTTTGGGTTACGAGCAGTACTTC
v_call: TRBV20-1; j_call: TRBJ1-4; d_call: .; clone_size: .; cdr3_aa: CSAYSFEQGPREKLFF; cdr3_nt: TGCAGTGCTTACTCCTTTGAACAGGGCCCGCGAGAAAAACTGTTTTTT
v_call: TRBV14; j_call: TRBJ2-5; d_call: TRBD1; clone_size: .; cdr3_aa: CASSQRQGAWETQYF; cdr3_nt: TGTGCCAGCAGCCAGAGACAGGGTGCTTGGGAGACCCAGTACTTC
v_call: TRBV6-1; j_call: TRBJ2-7; d_call: .; clone_size: .; cdr3_aa: CASSLKGYEQYF; cdr3_nt: TGTGCCAGCAGCCTGAAGGGCTACGAGCAGTACTTC
v_call: TRBV23-1; j_call: TRBJ2-3; d_call: TRBD2; clone_size: .; cdr3_aa: CASSPRRASGHTDTQYF; cdr3_nt: TGCGCCAGCAGCCCTCGGCGGGCTAGCGGGCACACAGATACGCAGTATTTT
v_call: TRBV5-1; j_call: TRBJ1-1; d_call: .; clone_size: once; cdr3_aa: CASSLVAGQNTEAFF; cdr3_nt: TGCGCCAGCAGCTTGGTGGCAGGTCAAAACACTGAAGCTTTCTTT
v_call: TRBV25-1; j_call: TRBJ2-1; d_call: TRBD1; clone_size: .; cdr3_aa: CASSDPPDRTHSYNEQFF; cdr3_nt: TGTGCCAGCAGTGATCCCCCGGACAGGACCCACTCCTACAATGAGCAGTTCTTC
v_call: TRBV24-1; j_call: TRBJ2-2; d_call: TRBD1; clone_size: .; cdr3_aa: CATSDPIAGQGPGELFF; cdr3_nt: TGTGCCACCAGTGACCCGATTGCAGGACAGGGACCCGGGGAGCTGTTTTTT
v_call: TRBV6-4; j_call: TRBJ2-2; d_call: .; clone_size: few; cdr3_aa: CASSSGNTGELFF; cdr3_nt: TGTGCCAGCAGTAGCGGGAACACCGGGGAGCTGTTTTTT
v_call: TRBV27; j_call: TRBJ2-1; d_call: TRBD2; clone_size: .; cdr3_aa: CASSRLSGRAGNEQFF; cdr3_nt: TGTGCCAGCAGTAGGCTCAGCGGGAGGGCCGGAAATGAGCAGTTCTTC
v_call: TRBV15; j_call: TRBJ2-3; d_call: .; clone_size: .; cdr3_aa: CATSKRLGVEDTQYF; cdr3_nt: TGTGCCACCAGCAAGCGACTGGGGGTCGAAGATACGCAGTATTTT
v_call: TRBV20-1; j_call: TRBJ2-1; d_call: TRBD2; clone_size: few; cdr3_aa: CSARQGLAGGTGGEQFF; cdr3_nt: TGCAGTGCTAGACAAGGACTAGCGGGAGGGACCGGTGGTGAGCAGTTCTTC
v_call: TRBV5-4; j_call: TRBJ2-3; d_call: .; clone_size: few; cdr3_aa: CASSLDSGFTDTQYF; cdr3_nt: TGTGCCAGCAGCTTGGATTCGGGTTTCACAGATACGCAGTATTTT
v_call: TRBV6-1; j_call: TRBJ1-1; d_call: TRBD1; clone_size: .; cdr3_aa: CASTRQGAWTEAFF; cdr3_nt: TGTGCCAGCACAAGACAGGGGGCTTGGACTGAAGCTTTCTTT
v_call: TRBV10-3; j_call: TRBJ2-3; d_call: TRBD2; clone_size: medium-sized; cdr3_aa: CAITTGLADTDTQYF; cdr3_nt: TGTGCCATCACGACCGGACTAGCGGACACAGATACGCAGTATTTT
v_call: TRBV27; j_call: TRBJ2-5; d_call: .; clone_size: few; cdr3_aa: CASTPTGAVETQYF; cdr3_nt: TGTGCCAGCACCCCCACGGGGGCCGTAGAGACCCAGTACTTC
v_call: TRBV20-1; j_call: TRBJ1-1; d_call: .; clone_size: .; cdr3_aa: CSAAGSRRTEAFF; cdr3_nt: TGCAGTGCTGCCGGGAGCCGTCGGACTGAAGCTTTCTTT
v_call: TRBV20-1; j_call: TRBJ1-5; d_call: .; clone_size: few; cdr3_aa: CSARDSSGSNQPQHF; cdr3_nt: TGCAGTGCTAGAGATTCAAGCGGGAGCAATCAGCCCCAGCATTTT
v_call: TRBV20-1; j_call: TRBJ2-5; d_call: TRBD2; clone_size: .; cdr3_aa: CSAARTSAYQETQYF; cdr3_nt: TGCAGTGCTGCCAGGACTAGCGCGTACCAAGAGACCCAGTACTTC
v_call: TRBV7-2; j_call: TRBJ2-2; d_call: .; clone_size: few; cdr3_aa: CASSLGGRGTGELFF; cdr3_nt: TGTGCCAGCAGCCTAGGCGGTCGGGGCACCGGGGAGCTGTTTTTT
v_call: TRBV5-6; j_call: TRBJ2-2; d_call: .; clone_size: .; cdr3_aa: CASSLSRGSETGELFF; cdr3_nt: TGTGCCAGCAGCTTGTCTCGCGGGTCGGAGACCGGGGAGCTGTTTTTT
v_call: TRBV28; j_call: TRBJ2-5; d_call: TRBD1; clone_size: once; cdr3_aa: CASSSGTGDVETQYF; cdr3_nt: TGTGCCAGCAGTTCCGGGACAGGGGATGTGGAGACCCAGTACTTC
v_call: TRBV6-4; j_call: TRBJ2-1; d_call: TRBD2; clone_size: medium-sized; cdr3_aa: CASSDSTSGSNEQFF; cdr3_nt: TGTGCCAGCAGTGACTCGACTAGCGGGAGCAATGAGCAGTTCTTC
v_call: TRBV6-1; j_call: TRBJ1-1; d_call: .; clone_size: .; cdr3_aa: CASSEPGLNTEAFF; cdr3_nt: TGTGCCAGCAGTGAGCCGGGATTGAACACTGAAGCTTTCTTT
v_call: TRBV6-1; j_call: TRBJ2-3; d_call: TRBD2; clone_size: .; cdr3_aa: CASSERTSGSGDTQYF; cdr3_nt: TGTGCCAGCAGTGAAAGGACTAGCGGGAGTGGAGATACGCAGTATTTT
v_call: TRBV27; j_call: TRBJ1-2; d_call: TRBD1; clone_size: few; cdr3_aa: CASSRDSPNYGYTF; cdr3_nt: TGTGCCAGCAGTCGGGACAGCCCCAACTATGGCTACACCTTC
v_call: TRBV6-1; j_call: TRBJ2-3; d_call: .; clone_size: .; cdr3_aa: CASTWEADTQYF; cdr3_nt: TGTGCCAGCACGTGGGAAGCAGATACGCAGTATTTT
v_call: TRBV10-3; j_call: TRBJ2-7; d_call: TRBD2; clone_size: few; cdr3_aa: CAIRREGPYEQYF; cdr3_nt: TGTGCCATCAGGCGGGAGGGCCCTTACGAGCAGTACTTC
v_call: TRBV11-2; j_call: TRBJ1-3; d_call: .; clone_size: once; cdr3_aa: CASSLDRGGNTIYF; cdr3_nt: TGTGCCAGCAGCTTAGACAGGGGTGGAAACACCATATATTTT
v_call: TRBV21-1; j_call: TRBJ1-6; d_call: .; clone_size: medium-sized; cdr3_aa: CASSKEDASSPLHF; cdr3_nt: TGTGCCAGCAGCAAAGAGGATGCTAGCTCACCCCTCCACTTT
v_call: TRBV30; j_call: TRBJ2-4; d_call: TRBD2; clone_size: .; cdr3_aa: CAWSAQREGNIQYF; cdr3_nt: TGTGCCTGGAGTGCGCAGCGGGAGGGAAACATTCAGTACTTC
v_call: TRBV7-9; j_call: TRBJ2-3; d_call: .; clone_size: .; cdr3_aa: CASSLSPLREGADTQYF; cdr3_nt: TGTGCCAGCAGCTTAAGTCCTTTGAGGGAAGGTGCAGATACGCAGTATTTT
v_call: TRBV20-1; j_call: TRBJ2-7; d_call: TRBD2; clone_size: few; cdr3_aa: CSATGGRSYEQYF; cdr3_nt: TGCAGTGCTACAGGCGGGAGGTCCTACGAGCAGTACTTC
v_call: TRBV10-3; j_call: TRBJ2-3; d_call: .; clone_size: few; cdr3_aa: CAISEWGVDGDTQYF; cdr3_nt: TGTGCCATCAGTGAGTGGGGGGTCGACGGAGATACGCAGTATTTT
v_call: TRBV2; j_call: TRBJ2-7; d_call: TRBD1; clone_size: .; cdr3_aa: CASSRDRVFYEQYF; cdr3_nt: TGTGCCAGCAGTAGGGACAGGGTTTTCTACGAGCAGTACTTC
v_call: TRBV6-2/TRBV6-3; j_call: TRBJ2-1; d_call: .; clone_size: .; cdr3_aa: CASSSRLGADEQFF; cdr3_nt: TGTGCCAGCAGTTCCAGACTAGGCGCCGATGAGCAGTTCTTC
v_call: TRBV11-2; j_call: TRBJ1-1; d_call: .; clone_size: .; cdr3_aa: CASSRSSEAFF; cdr3_nt: TGTGCCAGCAGCCGCTCCAGTGAAGCTTTCTTT
v_call: TRBV7-9; j_call: TRBJ2-5; d_call: .; clone_size: few; cdr3_aa: CASSSEGETQYF; cdr3_nt: TGTGCCAGCAGCTCCGAGGGGGAGACCCAGTACTTC
v_call: TRBV28; j_call: TRBJ1-5; d_call: .; clone_size: .; cdr3_aa: CASRSHRETEPQHF; cdr3_nt: TGTGCCAGCAGGTCTCACAGGGAGACGGAGCCCCAGCATTTT
v_call: TRBV2; j_call: TRBJ2-5; d_call: .; clone_size: .; cdr3_aa: CASSETGAGPETQYF; cdr3_nt: TGTGCCAGCAGTGAAACTGGCGCGGGTCCGGAGACCCAGTACTTC
v_call: TRBV6-5; j_call: TRBJ2-3; d_call: .; clone_size: .; cdr3_aa: CASSYYPGDTDTQYF; cdr3_nt: TGTGCCAGCAGTTATTACCCGGGGGACACAGATACGCAGTATTTT
v_call: TRBV19; j_call: TRBJ1-1; d_call: .; clone_size: medium-sized; cdr3_aa: CASNLPGQQNTEAFF; cdr3_nt: TGTGCCAGTAACCTACCCGGACAGCAGAACACTGAAGCTTTCTTT
v_call: TRBV6-5; j_call: TRBJ2-5; d_call: TRBD2; clone_size: few; cdr3_aa: CASSYSGLAGGITQYF; cdr3_nt: TGTGCCAGCAGTTACTCAGGCCTAGCGGGAGGGATCACCCAGTACTTC